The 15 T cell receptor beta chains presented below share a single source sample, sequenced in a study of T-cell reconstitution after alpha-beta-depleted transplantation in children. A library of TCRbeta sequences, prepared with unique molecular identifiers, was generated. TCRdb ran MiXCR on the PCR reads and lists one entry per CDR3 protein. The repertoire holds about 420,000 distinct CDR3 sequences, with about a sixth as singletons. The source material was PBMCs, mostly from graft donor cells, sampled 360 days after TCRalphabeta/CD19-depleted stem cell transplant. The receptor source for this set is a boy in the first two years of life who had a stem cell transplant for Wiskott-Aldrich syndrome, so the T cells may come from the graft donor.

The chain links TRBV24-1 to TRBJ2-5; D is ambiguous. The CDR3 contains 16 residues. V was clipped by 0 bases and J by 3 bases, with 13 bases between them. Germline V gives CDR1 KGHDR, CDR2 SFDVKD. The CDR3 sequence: CATSDLRSAAKETQYF. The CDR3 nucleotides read TGTGCCACCAGTGATTTGAGGAGCGCAGCGAAAGAGACCCAGTACTTC.

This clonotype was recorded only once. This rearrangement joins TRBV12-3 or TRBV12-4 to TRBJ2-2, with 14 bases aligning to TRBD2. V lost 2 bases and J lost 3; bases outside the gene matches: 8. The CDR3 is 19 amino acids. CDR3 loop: CASSLPGTSGREDTGELFF. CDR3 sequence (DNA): TGTGCCAGCAGTTTACCCGGGACTAGCGGGAGAGAGGACACCGGGGAGCTGTTTTTT.

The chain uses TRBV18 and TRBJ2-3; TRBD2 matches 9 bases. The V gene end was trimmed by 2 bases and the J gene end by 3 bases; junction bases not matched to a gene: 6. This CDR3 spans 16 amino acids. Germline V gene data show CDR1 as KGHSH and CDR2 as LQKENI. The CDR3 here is CASSPIAGVKTDTQYF. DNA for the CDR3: TGTGCCAGCTCACCAATAGCGGGAGTCAAGACAGATACGCAGTATTTT.

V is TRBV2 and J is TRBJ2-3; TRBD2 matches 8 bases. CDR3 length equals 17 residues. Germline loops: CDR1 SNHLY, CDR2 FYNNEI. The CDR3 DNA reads TGTACCATCAGTACTCCCCTCGGGAGGGGCCTTTGGGATACGCAGTATTTT. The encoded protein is CTISTPLGRGLWDTQYF.

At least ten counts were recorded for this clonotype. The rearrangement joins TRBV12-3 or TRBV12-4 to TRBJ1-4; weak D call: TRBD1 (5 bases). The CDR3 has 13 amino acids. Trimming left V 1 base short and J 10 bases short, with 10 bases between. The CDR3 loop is CASSLGQGLKLFF. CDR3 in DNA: TGTGCCAGCAGTTTAGGCCAGGGATTAAAACTGTTTTTT.

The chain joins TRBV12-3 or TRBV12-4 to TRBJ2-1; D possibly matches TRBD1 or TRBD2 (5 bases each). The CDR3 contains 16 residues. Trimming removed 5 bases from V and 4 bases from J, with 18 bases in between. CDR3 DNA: TGTGCCAGCAGTCGACCGGGACGAAGCCCTTACAATGAGCAGTTCTTC. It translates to CASSRPGRSPYNEQFF.

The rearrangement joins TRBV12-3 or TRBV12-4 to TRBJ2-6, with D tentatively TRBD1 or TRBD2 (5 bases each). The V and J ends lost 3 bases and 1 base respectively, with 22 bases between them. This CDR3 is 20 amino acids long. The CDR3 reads CASSFWGSGYLLSGANVLTF. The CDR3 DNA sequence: TGTGCCAGCAGTTTCTGGGGGAGCGGTTATCTTCTTTCTGGGGCCAACGTCCTGACTTTC.

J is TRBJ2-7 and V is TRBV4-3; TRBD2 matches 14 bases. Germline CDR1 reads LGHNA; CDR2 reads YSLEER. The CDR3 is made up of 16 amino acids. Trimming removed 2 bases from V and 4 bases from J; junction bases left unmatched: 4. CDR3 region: CASSQYGTSGSYEQYF. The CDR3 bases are TGCGCCAGCAGCCAATACGGGACTAGCGGGAGTTACGAGCAGTACTTC.

The CDR3 protein is CSVSDRQETQYF. The CDR3 bases are TGCAGTGTTAGCGACAGGCAAGAGACCCAGTACTTC. The chain combines TRBV20-1 with TRBJ2-5, with D possibly matching TRBD1 (6 bases). This CDR3 contains 12 residues. Germline V gene data show CDR1 as DFQATT and CDR2 as SNEGSKA (reference sequence). Trimming cost V 7 bases and J 2 bases, with 11 bases left between them.

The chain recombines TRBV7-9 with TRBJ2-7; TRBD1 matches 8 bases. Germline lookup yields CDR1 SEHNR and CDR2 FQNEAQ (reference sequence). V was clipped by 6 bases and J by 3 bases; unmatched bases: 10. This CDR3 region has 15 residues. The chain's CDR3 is CASSYGQGGYYEQYF. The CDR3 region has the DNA TGTGCCAGCAGTTATGGACAGGGCGGTTACTACGAGCAGTACTTC. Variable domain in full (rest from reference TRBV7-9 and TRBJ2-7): DTGVSQNPRHKITKRGQNVTFRCDPISEHNRLYWYRQTLGQGPEFLTYFQNEAQLEKSRLLSDRFSAERPKGSFSTLEIQRTEQGDSAMYLCASSYGQGGYYEQYFGPGTRLTVT.

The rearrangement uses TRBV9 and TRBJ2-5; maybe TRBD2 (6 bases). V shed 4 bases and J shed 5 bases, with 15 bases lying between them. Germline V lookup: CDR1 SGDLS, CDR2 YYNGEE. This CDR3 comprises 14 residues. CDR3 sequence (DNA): TGTGCCAGCAGCCCTCGACCGGAGGGGGAGACCCAGTACTTC. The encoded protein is CASSPRPEGETQYF.

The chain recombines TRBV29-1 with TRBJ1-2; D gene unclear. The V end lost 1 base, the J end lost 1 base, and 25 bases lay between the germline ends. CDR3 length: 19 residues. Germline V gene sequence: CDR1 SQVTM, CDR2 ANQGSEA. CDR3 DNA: TGCAGCGTTGAAGGCAGGACCGGTACTCCCAGACTATTTAACTATGGCTACACCTTC. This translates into CSVEGRTGTPRLFNYGYTF.

The CDR3 spells CASSLRQVPINEQFF. DNA of the CDR3: TGTGCCAGCAGTCTCCGACAGGTTCCAATCAATGAGCAGTTCTTC. The chain is built from TRBV27 and TRBJ2-1, with D possibly TRBD1 on 6 matching bases. V dropped 5 bases and J dropped 6 bases, with 17 bases sitting between them. CDR3 length: 15 amino acids. CDR1 is MNHEY, CDR2 SMNVEV, per germline (reference sequence).

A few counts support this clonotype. In nucleotides, the CDR3 is TGTGCCAGCAGCTTAGATCTGTTGGCTTTCACCGGGGAGCTGTTTTTT. Translating gives CASSLDLLAFTGELFF. The V and J genes are TRBV11-2 and TRBJ2-2, with no clear D. CDR1 is SGHAT and CDR2 is FQNNGV in the germline V gene. V was cut by 0 bases and J by 4 bases, with 12 bases left in between. This CDR3 has 16 amino acids.

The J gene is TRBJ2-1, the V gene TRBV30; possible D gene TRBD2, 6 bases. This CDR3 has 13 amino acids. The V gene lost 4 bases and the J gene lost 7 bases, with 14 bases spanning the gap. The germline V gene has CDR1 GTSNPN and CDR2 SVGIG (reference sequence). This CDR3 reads CAWNAGKGNEQFF. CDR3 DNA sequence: TGTGCCTGGAACGCGGGAAAAGGGAATGAGCAGTTCTTC.